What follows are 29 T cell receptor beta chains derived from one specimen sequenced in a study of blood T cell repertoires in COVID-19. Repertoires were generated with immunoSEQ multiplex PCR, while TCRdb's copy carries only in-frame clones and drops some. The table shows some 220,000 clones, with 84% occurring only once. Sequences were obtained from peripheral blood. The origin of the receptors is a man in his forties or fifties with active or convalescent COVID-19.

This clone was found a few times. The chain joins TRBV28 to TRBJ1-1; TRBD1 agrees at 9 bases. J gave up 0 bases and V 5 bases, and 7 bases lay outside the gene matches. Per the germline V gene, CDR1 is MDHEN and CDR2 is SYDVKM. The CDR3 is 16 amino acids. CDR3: CASSLTGGSMNTEAFF. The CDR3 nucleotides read TGTGCCAGCAGTCTTACAGGGGGCTCAATGAACACTGAAGCTTTCTTT.

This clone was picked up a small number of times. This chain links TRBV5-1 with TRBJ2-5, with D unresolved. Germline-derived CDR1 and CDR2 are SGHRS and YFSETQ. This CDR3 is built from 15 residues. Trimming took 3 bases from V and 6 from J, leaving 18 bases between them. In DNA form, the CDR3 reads TGCGCCAGCAGCTATGACACCCGAAGCAGAAAGACCCAGTACTTC. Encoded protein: CASSYDTRSRKTQYF.

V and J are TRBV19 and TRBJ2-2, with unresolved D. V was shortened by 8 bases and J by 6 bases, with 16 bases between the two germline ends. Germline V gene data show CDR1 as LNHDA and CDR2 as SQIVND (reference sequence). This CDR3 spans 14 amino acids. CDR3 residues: CASQRPTGSGELFF. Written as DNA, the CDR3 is TGTGCCAGTCAACGGCCGACGGGTTCCGGGGAGCTGTTTTTT.

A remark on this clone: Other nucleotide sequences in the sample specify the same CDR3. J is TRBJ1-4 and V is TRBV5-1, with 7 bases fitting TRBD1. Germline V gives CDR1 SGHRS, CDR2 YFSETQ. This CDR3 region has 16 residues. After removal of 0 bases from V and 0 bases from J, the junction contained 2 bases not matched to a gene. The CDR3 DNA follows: TGCGCCAGCAGCTTGGGACAGGGCGCAACTAATGAAAAACTGTTTTTT. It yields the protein CASSLGQGATNEKLFF.

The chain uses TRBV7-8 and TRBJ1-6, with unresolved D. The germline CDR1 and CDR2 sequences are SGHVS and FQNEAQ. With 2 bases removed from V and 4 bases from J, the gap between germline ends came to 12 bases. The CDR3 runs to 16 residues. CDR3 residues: CASSLSSSRYNSPLHF. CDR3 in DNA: TGTGCCAGCAGCTTATCATCTTCGAGGTATAATTCACCCCTCCACTTT.

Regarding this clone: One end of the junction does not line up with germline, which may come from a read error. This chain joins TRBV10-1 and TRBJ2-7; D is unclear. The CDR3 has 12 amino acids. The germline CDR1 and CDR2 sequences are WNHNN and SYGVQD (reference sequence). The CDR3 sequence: CASSPPCRVEDF. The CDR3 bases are TGCGCCAGCAGTCCCCCCTGCCGGGTTGAGGACTTC.

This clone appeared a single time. CDR3 amino acids: CASQASDRTNYGYTF. The CDR3 nucleotides read TGTGCCAGCCAAGCCTCGGACAGAACTAACTATGGCTACACCTTC. The V gene is TRBV3-1 (or the pseudogene TRBV3-2), the J gene TRBJ1-2, with a tentative D call TRBD1 (6 bases). The ends were cut back, 8 bases at V and 0 bases at J, with 16 bases in the middle. CDR3 length equals 15 residues. Germline V CDR1 and CDR2: LGHDT, YNNKEL (reference sequence).

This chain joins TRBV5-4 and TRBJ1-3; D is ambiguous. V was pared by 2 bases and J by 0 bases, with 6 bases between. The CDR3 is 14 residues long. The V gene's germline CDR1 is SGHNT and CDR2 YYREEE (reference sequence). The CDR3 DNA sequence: TGTGCCAGCAGCTTACAGAGCTCTGGAAACACCATATATTTT. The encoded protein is CASSLQSSGNTIYF.

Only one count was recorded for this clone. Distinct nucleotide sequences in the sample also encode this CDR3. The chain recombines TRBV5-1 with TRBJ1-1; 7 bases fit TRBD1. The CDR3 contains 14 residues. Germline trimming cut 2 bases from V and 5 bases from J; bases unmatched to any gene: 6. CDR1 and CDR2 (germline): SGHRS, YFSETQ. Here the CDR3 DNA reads TGCGCCAGCAGCTTCCAGGGGGGTGGGACTGAAGCTTTCTTT. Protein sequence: CASSFQGGGTEAFF.

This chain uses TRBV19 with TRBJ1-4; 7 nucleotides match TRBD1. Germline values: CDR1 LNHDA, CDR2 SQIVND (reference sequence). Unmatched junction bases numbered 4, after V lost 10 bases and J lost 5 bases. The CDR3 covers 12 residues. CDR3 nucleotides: TGTGCCATCCGGGACAGCAATGAAAAACTGTTTTTT. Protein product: CAIRDSNEKLFF.

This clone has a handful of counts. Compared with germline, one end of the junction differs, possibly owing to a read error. This CDR3 is CASSLDRGETQYF. CDR3 DNA: TGCGCCAGCAGTTTGGACAGGGGAGAGACCCAGTACTTC. This chain joins TRBV5-1 and TRBJ2-5, with 9 bases that match TRBD1. CDR3 length equals 13 residues. Germline V gene sequence: CDR1 SGHRS, CDR2 YFSETQ.

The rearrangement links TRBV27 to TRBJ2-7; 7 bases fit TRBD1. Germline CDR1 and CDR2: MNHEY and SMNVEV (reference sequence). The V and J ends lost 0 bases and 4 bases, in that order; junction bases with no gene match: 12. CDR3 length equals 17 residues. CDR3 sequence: CASSLSYGQEAVYEQYF. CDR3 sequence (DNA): TGTGCCAGCAGTTTATCCTACGGACAGGAGGCGGTTTACGAGCAGTACTTC.

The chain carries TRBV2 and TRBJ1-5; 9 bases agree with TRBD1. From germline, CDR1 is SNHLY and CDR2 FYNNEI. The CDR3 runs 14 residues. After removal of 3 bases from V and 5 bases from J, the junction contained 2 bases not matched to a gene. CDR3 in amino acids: CASSERTGDQPQHF. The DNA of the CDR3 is TGTGCCAGCAGTGAGCGGACAGGGGATCAGCCCCAGCATTTT.

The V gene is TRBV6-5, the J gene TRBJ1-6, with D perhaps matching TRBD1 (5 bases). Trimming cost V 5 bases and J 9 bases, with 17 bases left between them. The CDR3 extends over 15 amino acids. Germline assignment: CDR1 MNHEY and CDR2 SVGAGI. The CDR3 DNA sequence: TGTGCCAGCAGTACCAGACAGTCGGGTGCTTCACCCCTCCACTTT. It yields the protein CASSTRQSGASPLHF.

The CDR3 sequence: CASSQGLAGGLRAQFF. CDR3 coding DNA: TGTGCCAGCAGCCAGGGACTAGCGGGAGGACTAAGAGCGCAGTTCTTC. The V gene is TRBV3-1 (or the pseudogene TRBV3-2), the J gene TRBJ2-1; TRBD2 aligns across 15 bases. This CDR3 has 16 amino acids. V trimming: 3 bases; J trimming: 12 bases; junction bases outside the gene matches: 9. The V gene's germline CDR1 is LGHDT and CDR2 YNNKEL (reference sequence).

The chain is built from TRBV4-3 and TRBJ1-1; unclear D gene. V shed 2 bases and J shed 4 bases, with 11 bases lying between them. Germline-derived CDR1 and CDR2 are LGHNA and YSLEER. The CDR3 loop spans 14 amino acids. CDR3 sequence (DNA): TGCGCCAGCAGCCAACTATCTGGCGGCACTGAAGCTTTCTTT. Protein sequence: CASSQLSGGTEAFF.

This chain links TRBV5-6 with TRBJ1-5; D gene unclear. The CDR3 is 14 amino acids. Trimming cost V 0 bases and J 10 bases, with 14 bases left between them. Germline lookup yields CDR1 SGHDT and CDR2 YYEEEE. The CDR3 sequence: CASSLGVTLNPQHF. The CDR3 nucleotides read TGTGCCAGCAGCTTGGGAGTCACCTTGAATCCCCAGCATTTT.

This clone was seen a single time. CDR3 amino acids: CASSLGLGNTEAFF. The CDR3 DNA reads TGCGCCAGCAGCTTGGGCCTGGGGAACACTGAAGCTTTCTTT. The chain is built from TRBV4-1 and TRBJ1-1; D gene uncertain. The V gene lost 5 bases and the J gene lost 1 base, with 11 bases spanning the gap. The CDR3 totals 14 residues. Germline lookup yields CDR1 MGHRA and CDR2 YSYEKL.

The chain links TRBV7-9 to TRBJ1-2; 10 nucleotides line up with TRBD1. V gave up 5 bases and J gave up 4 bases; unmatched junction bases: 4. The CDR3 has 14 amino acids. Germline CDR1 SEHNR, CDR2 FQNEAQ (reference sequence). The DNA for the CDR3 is TGTGCCAGCAGCCCGGGACAGGGGCTCTATGGCTACACCTTC. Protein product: CASSPGQGLYGYTF.

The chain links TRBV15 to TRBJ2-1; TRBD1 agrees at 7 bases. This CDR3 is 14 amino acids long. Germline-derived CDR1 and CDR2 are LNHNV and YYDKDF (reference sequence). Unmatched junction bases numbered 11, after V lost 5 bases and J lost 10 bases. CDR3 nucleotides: TGTGCCACCAGCGGCTGGGACAGCCCTTTGGAGCAGTTCTTC. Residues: CATSGWDSPLEQFF. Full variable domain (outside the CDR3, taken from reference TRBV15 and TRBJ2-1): DAMVIQNPRYQVTQFGKPVTLSCSQTLNHNVMYWYQQKSSQAPKLLFHYYDKDFNNEADTPDNFQSRRPNTSFCFLDIRSPGLGDTAMYLCATSGWDSPLEQFFGPGTRLTVL.

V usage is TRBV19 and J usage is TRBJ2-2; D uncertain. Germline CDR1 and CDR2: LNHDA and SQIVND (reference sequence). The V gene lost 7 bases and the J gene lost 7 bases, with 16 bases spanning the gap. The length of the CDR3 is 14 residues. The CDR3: CASTPSPGLGELFF. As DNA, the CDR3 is TGTGCCAGTACCCCGAGCCCCGGTCTCGGGGAGCTGTTTTTT.

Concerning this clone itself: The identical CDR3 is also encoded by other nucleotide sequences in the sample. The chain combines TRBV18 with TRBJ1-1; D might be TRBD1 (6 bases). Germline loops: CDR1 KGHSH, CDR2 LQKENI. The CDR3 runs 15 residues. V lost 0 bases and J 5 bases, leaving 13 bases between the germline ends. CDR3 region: CASSPPGARGTEAFF. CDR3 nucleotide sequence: TGTGCCAGCTCACCACCGGGGGCTCGTGGGACTGAAGCTTTCTTT.

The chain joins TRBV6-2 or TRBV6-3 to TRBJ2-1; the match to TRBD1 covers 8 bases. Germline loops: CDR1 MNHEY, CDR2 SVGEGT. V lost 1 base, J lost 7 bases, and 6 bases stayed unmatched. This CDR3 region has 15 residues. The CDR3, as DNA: TGTGCCAGCAGTTACTATGGTACAGGGGGGAATGAGCAGTTCTTC. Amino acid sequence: CASSYYGTGGNEQFF.

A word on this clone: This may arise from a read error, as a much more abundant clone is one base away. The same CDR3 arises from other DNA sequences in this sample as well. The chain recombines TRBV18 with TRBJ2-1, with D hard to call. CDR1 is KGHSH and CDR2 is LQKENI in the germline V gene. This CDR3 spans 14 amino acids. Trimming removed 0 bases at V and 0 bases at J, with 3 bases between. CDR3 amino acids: CASSPPSSYNEQFF. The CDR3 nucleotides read TGTGCCAGCTCACCACCTAGCTCCTACAATGAGCAGTTCTTC.

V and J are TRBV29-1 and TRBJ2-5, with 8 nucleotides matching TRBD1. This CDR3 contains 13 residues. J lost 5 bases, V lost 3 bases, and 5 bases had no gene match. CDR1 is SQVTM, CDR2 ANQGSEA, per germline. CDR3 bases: TGCAGCGTTGAGACAGGGGCGCGGGAGACCCAGTACTTC. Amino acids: CSVETGARETQYF.

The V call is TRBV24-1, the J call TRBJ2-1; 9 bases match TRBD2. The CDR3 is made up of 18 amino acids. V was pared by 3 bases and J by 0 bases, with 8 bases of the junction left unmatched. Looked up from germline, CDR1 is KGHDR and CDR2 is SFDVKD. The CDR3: CATSDPLSGSGSYNEQFF. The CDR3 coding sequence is TGTGCCACCAGTGATCCCCTTAGCGGGAGTGGCTCCTACAATGAGCAGTTCTTC.

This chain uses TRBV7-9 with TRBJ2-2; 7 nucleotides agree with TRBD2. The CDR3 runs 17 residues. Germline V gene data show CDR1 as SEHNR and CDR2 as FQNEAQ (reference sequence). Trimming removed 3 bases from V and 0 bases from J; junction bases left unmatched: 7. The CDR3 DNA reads TGTGCCAGCAGCTTCCTGGCTAGCGGACCGAACACCGGGGAGCTGTTTTTT. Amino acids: CASSFLASGPNTGELFF.

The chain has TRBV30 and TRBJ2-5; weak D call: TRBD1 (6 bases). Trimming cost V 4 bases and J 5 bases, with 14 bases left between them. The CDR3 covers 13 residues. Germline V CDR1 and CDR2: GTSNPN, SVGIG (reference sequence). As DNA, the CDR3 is TGTGCCTGGACCGGACAGTCGGCGGAGACCCAGTACTTC. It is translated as CAWTGQSAETQYF.

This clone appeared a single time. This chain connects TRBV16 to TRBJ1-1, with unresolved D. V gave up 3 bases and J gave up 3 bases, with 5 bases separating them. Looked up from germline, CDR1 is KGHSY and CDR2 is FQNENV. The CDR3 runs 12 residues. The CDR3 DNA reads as TGTGCCAGCAGCCAGGAGGACACTGAAGCTTTCTTT. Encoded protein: CASSQEDTEAFF.